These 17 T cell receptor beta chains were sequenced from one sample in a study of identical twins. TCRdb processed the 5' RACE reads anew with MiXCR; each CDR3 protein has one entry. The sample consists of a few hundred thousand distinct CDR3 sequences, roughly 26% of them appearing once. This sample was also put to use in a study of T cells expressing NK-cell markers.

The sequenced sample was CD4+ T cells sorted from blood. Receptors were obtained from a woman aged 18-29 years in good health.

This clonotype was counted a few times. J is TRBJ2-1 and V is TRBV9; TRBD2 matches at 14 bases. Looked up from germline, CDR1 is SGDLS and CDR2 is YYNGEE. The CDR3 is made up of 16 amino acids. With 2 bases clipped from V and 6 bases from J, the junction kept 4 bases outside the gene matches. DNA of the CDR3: TGTGCCAGCAGCGTGGGGACTAGCGGGAGCCTCAATGAGCAGTTCTTC. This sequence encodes CASSVGTSGSLNEQFF.

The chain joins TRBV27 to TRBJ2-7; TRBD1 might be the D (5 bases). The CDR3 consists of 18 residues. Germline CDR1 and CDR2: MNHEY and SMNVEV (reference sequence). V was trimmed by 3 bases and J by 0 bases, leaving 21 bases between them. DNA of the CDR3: TGTGCCAGCAGTTTCGCACAGACAGACCCCTTCAGCTCCTACGAGCAGTACTTC. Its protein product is CASSFAQTDPFSSYEQYF.

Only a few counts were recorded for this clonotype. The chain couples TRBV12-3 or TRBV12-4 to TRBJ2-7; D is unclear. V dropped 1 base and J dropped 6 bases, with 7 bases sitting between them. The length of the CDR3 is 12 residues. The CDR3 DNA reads TGTGCCAGCAGTTTAGGGTGGATCGAGCAGTACTTC. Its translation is CASSLGWIEQYF.

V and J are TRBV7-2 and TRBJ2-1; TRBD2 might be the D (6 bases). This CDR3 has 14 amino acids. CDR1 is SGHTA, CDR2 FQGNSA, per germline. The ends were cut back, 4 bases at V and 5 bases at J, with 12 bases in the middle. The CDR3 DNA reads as TGTGCCAGCAGCTCCGGGACTGTTCACAATGAGCAGTTCTTC. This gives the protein CASSSGTVHNEQFF.

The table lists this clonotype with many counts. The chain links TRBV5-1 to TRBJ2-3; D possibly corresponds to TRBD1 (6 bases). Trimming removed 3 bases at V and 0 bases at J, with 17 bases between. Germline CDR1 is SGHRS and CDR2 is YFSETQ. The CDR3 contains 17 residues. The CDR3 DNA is TGCGCCAGCAGCTGGGGCTTGAGGGGGTCTAGCACAGATACGCAGTATTTT. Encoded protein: CASSWGLRGSSTDTQYF.

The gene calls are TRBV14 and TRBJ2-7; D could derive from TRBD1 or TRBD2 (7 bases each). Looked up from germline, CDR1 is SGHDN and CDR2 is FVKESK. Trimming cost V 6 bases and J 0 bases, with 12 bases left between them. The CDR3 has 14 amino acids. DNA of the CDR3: TGTGCCAGCAGGGGGGGGACAGCCTCCTACGAGCAGTACTTC. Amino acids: CASRGGTASYEQYF.

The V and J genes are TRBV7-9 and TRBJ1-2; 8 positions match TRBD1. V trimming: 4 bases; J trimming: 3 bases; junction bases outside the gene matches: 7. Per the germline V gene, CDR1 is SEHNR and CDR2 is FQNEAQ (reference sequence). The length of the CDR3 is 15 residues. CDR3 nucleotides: TGTGCCAGCAGCTCCGGACAGGGAAGTTACTATGGCTACACCTTC. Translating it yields CASSSGQGSYYGYTF. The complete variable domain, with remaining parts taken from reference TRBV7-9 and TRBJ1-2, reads DTGVSQNPRHKITKRGQNVTFRCDPISEHNRLYWYRQTLGQGPEFLTYFQNEAQLEKSRLLSDRFSAERPKGSFSTLEIQRTEQGDSAMYLCASSSGQGSYYGYTFGSGTRLTVV.

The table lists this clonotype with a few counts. The CDR3: CSARGRQGQTQYF. The CDR3 DNA follows: TGCAGTGCTAGAGGAAGACAGGGCCAGACCCAGTACTTC. The rearrangement links TRBV20-1 to TRBJ2-5, with 7 bases aligning to TRBD1. The germline gives CDR1 DFQATT, CDR2 SNEGSKA (reference sequence). The J segment lost 6 bases and the V segment lost 1 base, leaving 5 bases of the junction unmatched. The CDR3 has 13 amino acids.

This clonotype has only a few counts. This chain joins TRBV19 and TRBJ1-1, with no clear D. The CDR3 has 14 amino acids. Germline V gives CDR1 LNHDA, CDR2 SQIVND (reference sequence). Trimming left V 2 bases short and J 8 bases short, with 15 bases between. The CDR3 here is CASSISAAAGEAFF. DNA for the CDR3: TGTGCCAGTAGTATATCTGCAGCCGCGGGGGAAGCTTTCTTT.

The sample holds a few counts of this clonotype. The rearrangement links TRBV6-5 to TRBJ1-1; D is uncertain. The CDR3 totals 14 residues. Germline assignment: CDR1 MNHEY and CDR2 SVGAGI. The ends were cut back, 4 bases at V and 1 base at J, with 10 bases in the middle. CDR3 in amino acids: CASSSRAANTEAFF. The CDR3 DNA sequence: TGTGCCAGCAGTTCAAGGGCCGCGAACACTGAAGCTTTCTTT.

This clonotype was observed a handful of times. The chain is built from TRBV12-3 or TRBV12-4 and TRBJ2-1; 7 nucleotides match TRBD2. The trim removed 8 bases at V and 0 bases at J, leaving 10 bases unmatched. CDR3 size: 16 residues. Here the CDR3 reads CASGPSAGSSYNEQFF. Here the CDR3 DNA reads TGTGCCAGCGGACCCTCAGCGGGAAGCTCCTACAATGAGCAGTTCTTC.

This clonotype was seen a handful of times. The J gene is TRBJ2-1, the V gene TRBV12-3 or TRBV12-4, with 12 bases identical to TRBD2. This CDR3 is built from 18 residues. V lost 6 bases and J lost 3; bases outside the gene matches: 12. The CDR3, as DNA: TGTGCCAGCAGCCCCGCTAGCGGGAGGGCCCCGGGCTACAATGAGCAGTTCTTC. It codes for CASSPASGRAPGYNEQFF.

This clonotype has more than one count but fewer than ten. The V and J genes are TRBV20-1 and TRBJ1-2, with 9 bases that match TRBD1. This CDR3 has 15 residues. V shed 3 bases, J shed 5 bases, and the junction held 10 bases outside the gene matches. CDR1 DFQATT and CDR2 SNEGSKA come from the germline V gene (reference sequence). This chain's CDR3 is CSARGTGISGYGYTF. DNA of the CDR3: TGCAGTGCTAGGGGGACAGGGATTAGCGGTTATGGCTACACCTTC.

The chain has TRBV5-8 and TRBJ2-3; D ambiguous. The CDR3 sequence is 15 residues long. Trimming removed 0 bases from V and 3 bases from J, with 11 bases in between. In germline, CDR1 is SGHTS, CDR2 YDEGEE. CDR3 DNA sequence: TGTGCCAGCAGCTTGGCAGGAATCAGGACAGATACGCAGTATTTT. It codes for CASSLAGIRTDTQYF.

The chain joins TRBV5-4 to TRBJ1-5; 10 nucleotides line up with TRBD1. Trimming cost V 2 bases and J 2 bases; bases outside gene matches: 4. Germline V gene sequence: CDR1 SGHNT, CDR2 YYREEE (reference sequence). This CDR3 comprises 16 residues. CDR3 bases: TGTGCCAGCAGCTTCTCCGGGACAGGGGGCAATCAGCCCCAGCATTTT. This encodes CASSFSGTGGNQPQHF. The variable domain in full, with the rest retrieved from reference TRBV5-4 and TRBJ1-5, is ETGVTQSPTHLIKTRGQQVTLRCSSQSGHNTVSWYQQALGQGPQFIFQYYREEENGRGNFPPRFSGLQFPNYSSELNVNALELDDSALYLCASSFSGTGGNQPQHFGDGTRLSIL.

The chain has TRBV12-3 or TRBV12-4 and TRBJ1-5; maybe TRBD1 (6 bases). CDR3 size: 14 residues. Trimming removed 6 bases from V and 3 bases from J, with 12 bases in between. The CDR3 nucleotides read TGTGCCAGCAGCCTACAGGGAGACAATCAGCCCCAGCATTTT. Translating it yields CASSLQGDNQPQHF.

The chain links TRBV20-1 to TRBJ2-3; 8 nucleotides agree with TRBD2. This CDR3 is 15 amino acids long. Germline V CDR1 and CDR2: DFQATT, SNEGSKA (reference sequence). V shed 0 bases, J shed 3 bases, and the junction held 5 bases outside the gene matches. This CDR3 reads CSARDRRGGTDTQYF. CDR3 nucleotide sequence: TGCAGTGCTAGAGATCGCCGGGGGGGAACAGATACGCAGTATTTT.